This TCR beta chain was sequenced during a study of cytomegalovirus exposure and HLA in healthy donors. Study results and caveats: TCR beta chains numbering more than 150 were designated cytomegalovirus-associated.

Germline trimming cut 3 bases from V and 4 bases from J; bases unmatched to any gene: 6. The CDR3 totals 15 residues. Germline V gene sequence: CDR1 GTSNPN, CDR2 SVGIG (reference sequence). PCR was performed using 60 Vbeta and 13 Jbeta primers. Produced via immunoSEQ multiplex PCR; TCRdb's table is partial and in-frame only. The sample carries about 190,000 clones, roughly 80% recorded once. Comments on this clone: Its antigen is not identified.

Sequenced input: PBMCs. The origin of this receptor is a woman aged 25 to 39 in good health and CMV-seropositive. The chain is built from TRBV30 and TRBJ1-2, with TRBD1 identical over 12 bases. The CDR3 sequence: CAWSPGQGAGYGYTF. In DNA, the CDR3 is TGTGCCTGGAGCCCGGGACAGGGGGCCGGCTATGGCTACACCTTC. Variable domain in full (rest from reference TRBV30 and TRBJ1-2): SQTIHQWPATLVQPVGSPLSLECTVEGTSNPNLYWYRQAAGRGLQLLFYSVGIGQISSEVPQNLSASRPQDRQFILSSKKLLLSDSGFYLCAWSPGQGAGYGYTFGSGTRLTVV.